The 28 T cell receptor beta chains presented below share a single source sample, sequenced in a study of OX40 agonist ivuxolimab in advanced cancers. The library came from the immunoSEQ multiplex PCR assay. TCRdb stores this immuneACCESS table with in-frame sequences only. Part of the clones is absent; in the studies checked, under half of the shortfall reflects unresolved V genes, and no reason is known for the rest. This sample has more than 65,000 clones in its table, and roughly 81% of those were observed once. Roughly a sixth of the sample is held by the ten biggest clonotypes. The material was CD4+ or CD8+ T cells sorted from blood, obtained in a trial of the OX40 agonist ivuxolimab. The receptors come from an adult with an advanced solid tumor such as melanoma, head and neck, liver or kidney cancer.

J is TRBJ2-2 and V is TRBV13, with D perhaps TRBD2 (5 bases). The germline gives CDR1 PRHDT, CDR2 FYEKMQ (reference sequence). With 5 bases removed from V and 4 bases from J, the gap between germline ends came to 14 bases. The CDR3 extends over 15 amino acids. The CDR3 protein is CASSRKGEGTGELFF. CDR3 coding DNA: TGTGCCAGCAGCCGAAAGGGTGAGGGCACCGGGGAGCTGTTTTTT.

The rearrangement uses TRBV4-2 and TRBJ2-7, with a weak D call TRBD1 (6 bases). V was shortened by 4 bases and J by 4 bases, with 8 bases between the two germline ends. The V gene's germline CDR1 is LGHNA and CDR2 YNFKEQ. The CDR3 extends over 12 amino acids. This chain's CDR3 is CASSPTGYEQYF. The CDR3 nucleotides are TGTGCCAGCAGCCCTACAGGGTACGAGCAGTACTTC.

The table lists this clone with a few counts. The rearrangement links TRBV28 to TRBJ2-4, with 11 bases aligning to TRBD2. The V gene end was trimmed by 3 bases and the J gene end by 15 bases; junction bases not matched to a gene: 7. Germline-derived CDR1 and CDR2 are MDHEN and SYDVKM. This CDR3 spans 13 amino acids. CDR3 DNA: TGTGCCAGCAGTTTCATGCTAGCGGGAGGAAGGTACTTC. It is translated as CASSFMLAGGRYF. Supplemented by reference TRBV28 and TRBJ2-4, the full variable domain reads DVKVTQSSRYLVKRTGEKVFLECVQDMDHENMFWYRQDPGLGLRLIYFSYDVKMKEKGDIPEGYSVSREKKERFSLILESASTNQTSMYLCASSFMLAGGRYFGAGTRLSVL.

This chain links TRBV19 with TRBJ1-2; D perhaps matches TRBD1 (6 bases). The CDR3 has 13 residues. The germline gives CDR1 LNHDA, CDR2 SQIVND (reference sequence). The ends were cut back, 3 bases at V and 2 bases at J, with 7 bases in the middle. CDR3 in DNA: TGTGCCAGTAGTATGGGGGCGAACTATGGCTACACCTTC. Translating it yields CASSMGANYGYTF.

CDR3 sequence reads: CASGLGPRGRGYNEQFF. The DNA of the CDR3 is TGTGCTAGTGGTTTGGGGCCTCGGGGGAGAGGCTACAATGAGCAGTTCTTC. The chain uses TRBV12-5 and TRBJ2-1; the D gene is possibly TRBD2 (6 bases). From germline, CDR1 is LGHNT and CDR2 FRNRAP. The germline V and J ends were trimmed by 1 base and 3 bases, with 16 bases remaining between them. The CDR3 loop spans 17 amino acids. The full variable domain, with the rest looked up from reference TRBV12-5 and TRBJ2-1, is DARVTQTPRHKVTEMGQEVTMRCQPILGHNTVFWYRQTMMQGLELLAYFRNRAPLDDSGMPKDRFSAEMPDATLATLKIQPSEPRDSAVYFCASGLGPRGRGYNEQFFGPGTRLTVL.

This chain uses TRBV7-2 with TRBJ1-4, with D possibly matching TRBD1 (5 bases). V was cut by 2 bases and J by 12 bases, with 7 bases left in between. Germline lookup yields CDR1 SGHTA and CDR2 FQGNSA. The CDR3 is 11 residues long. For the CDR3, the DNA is TGTGCCAGCAGCTTACAACAGGAACTGTTTTTT. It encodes CASSLQQELFF.

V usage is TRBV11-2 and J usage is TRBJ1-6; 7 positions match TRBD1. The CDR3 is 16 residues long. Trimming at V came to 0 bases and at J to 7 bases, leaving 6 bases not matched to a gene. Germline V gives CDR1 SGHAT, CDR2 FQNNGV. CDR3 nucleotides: TGTGCCAGCAGCTTAGATCAAAGGGGGCGGAATTCACCCCTCCACTTT. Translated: CASSLDQRGRNSPLHF.

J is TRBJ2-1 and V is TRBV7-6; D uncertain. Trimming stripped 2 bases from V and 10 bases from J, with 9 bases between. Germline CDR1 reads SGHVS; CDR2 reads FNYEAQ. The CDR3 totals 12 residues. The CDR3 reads CASSLPRREQFF. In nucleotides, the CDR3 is TGTGCCAGCAGCTTACCCCGAAGGGAGCAGTTCTTC.

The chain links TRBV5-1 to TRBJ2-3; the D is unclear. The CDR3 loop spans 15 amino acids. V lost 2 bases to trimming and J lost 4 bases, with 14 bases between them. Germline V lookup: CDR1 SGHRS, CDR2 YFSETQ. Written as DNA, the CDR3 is TGCGCCAGCAGCTTTCAAAGTGACTTCCCAGATACGCAGTATTTT. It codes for CASSFQSDFPDTQYF.

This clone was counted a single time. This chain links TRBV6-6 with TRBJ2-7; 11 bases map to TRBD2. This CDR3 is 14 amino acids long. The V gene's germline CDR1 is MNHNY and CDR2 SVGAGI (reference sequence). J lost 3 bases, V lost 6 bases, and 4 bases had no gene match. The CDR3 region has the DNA TGTGCCAGCAGGACTAGCGGGATCAACTACGAGCAGTACTTC. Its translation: CASRTSGINYEQYF.

The CDR3 region has the DNA TGTGCCAGCAGCTTAGGAGGAGGGGGGAAGCAGTTCTTC. It codes for CASSLGGGGKQFF. The chain is built from TRBV7-9 and TRBJ2-1, with D possibly called TRBD1 or TRBD2 (6 bases each). CDR1 is SEHNR and CDR2 is FQNEAQ in the germline V gene (reference sequence). The CDR3 contains 13 residues. The ends were cut back, 1 base at V and 11 bases at J, with 12 bases in the middle. The whole variable domain, filled in from reference TRBV7-9 and TRBJ2-1, reads DTGVSQNPRHKITKRGQNVTFRCDPISEHNRLYWYRQTLGQGPEFLTYFQNEAQLEKSRLLSDRFSAERPKGSFSTLEIQRTEQGDSAMYLCASSLGGGGKQFFGPGTRLTVL.

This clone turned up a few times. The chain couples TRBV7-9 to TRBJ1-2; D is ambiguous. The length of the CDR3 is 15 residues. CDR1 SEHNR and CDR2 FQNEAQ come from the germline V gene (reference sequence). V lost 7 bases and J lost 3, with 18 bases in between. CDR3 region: CASTNLGGLDYGYTF. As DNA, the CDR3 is TGTGCCAGCACCAATCTAGGAGGGCTTGACTATGGCTACACCTTC.

Written as DNA, the CDR3 is TGTGCCAGCAGTGGCAGGGGACCCAGCGGGAGCTGGCACGAGCAGTACTTC. This codes for CASSGRGPSGSWHEQYF. This chain joins TRBV5-6 and TRBJ2-7; 8 nucleotides match TRBD2. V was pared by 5 bases and J by 5 bases, with 18 bases of the junction left unmatched. The CDR3 is 17 amino acids. Germline CDR1 SGHDT, CDR2 YYEEEE.

The CDR3 coding sequence is TGTGCCGGGTCTCGTGAGTCAGGTACGCAGTATTTT. Protein product: CAGSRESGTQYF. The rearrangement uses TRBV6-1 and TRBJ2-3; no reliable D call. CDR3 size: 12 residues. The V gene's germline CDR1 is MNHNS and CDR2 SASEGT. The V gene lost 11 bases and the J gene lost 8 bases, with 17 bases spanning the gap.

The CDR3 sequence is CASSLRREGAAEAFF. Here the CDR3 DNA reads TGTGCCAGCAGCCTAAGGAGGGAGGGGGCGGCTGAAGCTTTCTTT. The chain joins TRBV9 to TRBJ1-1; 7 bases align to TRBD1. This CDR3 is built from 15 residues. V was clipped by 4 bases and J by 6 bases; unmatched bases: 12. From germline, CDR1 is SGDLS and CDR2 YYNGEE.

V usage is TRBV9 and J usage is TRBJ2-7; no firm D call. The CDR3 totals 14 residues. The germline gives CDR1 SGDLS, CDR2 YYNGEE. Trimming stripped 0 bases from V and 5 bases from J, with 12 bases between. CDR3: CASSVVSFGDEQYF. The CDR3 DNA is TGTGCCAGCAGCGTAGTTTCTTTTGGGGACGAGCAGTACTTC.

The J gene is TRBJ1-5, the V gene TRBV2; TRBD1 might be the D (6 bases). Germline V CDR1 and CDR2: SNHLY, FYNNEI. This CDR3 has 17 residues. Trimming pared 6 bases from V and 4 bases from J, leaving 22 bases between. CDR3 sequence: CASSAMTGGYGNQPQHF. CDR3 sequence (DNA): TGTGCCAGCAGCGCAATGACAGGAGGCTACGGTAATCAGCCCCAGCATTTT.

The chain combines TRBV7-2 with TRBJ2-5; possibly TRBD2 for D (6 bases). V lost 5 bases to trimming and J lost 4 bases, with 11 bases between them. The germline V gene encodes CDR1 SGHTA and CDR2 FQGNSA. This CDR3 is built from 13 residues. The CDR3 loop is CASSGVGGETQYF. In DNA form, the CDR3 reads TGTGCCAGCAGCGGAGTGGGGGGAGAGACCCAGTACTTC. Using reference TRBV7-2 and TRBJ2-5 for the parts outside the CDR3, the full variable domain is GAGVSQSPSNKVTEKGKDVELRCDPISGHTALYWYRQSLGQGLEFLIYFQGNSAPDKSGLPSDRFSAERTGGSVSTLTIQRTQQEDSAVYLCASSGVGGETQYFGPGTRLLVL.

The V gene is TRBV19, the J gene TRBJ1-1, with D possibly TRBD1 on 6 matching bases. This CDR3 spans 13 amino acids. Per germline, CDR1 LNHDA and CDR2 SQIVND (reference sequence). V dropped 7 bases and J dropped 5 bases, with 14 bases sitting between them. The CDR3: CASTFTGLTEAFF. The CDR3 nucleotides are TGTGCCAGTACCTTTACAGGGTTGACTGAAGCTTTCTTT. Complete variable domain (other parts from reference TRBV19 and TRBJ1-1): DGGITQSPKYLFRKEGQNVTLSCEQNLNHDAMYWYRQDPGQGLRLIYYSQIVNDFQKGDIAEGYSVSREKKESFPLTVTSAQKNPTAFYLCASTFTGLTEAFFGQGTRLTVV.

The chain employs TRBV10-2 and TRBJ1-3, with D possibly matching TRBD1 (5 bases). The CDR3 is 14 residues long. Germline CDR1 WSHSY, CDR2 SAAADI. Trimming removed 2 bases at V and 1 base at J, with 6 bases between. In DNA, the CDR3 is TGCGCCAGCAGTGAGCAGGGTTCTGGAAACACCATATATTTT. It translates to CASSEQGSGNTIYF.

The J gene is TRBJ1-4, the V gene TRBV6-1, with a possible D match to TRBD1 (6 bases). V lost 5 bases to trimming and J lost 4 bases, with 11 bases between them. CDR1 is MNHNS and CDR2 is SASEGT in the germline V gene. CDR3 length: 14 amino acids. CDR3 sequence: CASSKGHLNEKLFF. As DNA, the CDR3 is TGTGCCAGCAGTAAGGGACACCTTAATGAAAAACTGTTTTTT.

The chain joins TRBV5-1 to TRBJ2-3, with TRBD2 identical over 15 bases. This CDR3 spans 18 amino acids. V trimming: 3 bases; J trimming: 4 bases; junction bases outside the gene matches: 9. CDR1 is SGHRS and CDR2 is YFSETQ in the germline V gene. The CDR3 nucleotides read TGCGCCAGCAGCTCTATCGGGACTAGCGGGAGGAGTGCAGATACGCAGTATTTT. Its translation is CASSSIGTSGRSADTQYF.

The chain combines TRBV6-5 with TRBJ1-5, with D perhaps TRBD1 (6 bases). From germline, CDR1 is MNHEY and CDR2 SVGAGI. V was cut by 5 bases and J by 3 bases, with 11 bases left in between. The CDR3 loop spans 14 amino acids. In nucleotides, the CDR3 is TGTGCCAGCAGTAAAACAGGGCTCAATCAGCCCCAGCATTTT. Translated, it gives CASSKTGLNQPQHF.

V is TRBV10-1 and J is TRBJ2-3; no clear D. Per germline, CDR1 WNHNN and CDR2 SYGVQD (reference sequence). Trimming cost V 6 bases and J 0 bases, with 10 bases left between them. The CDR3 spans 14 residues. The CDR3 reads CASSPELSTDTQYF. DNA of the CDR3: TGCGCCAGCAGCCCCGAACTGAGCACAGATACGCAGTATTTT.

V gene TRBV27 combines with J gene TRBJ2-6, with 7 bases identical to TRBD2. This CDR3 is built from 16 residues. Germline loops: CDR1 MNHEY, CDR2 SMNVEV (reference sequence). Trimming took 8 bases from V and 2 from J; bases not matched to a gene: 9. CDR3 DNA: TGTGCCAGCCGATCCTTGGGGGGGACTGGGGCCAACGTCCTGACTTTC. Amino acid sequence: CASRSLGGTGANVLTF.

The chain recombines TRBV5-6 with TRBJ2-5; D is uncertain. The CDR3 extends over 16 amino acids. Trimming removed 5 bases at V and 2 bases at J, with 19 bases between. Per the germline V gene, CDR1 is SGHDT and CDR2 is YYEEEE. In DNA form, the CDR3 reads TGTGCCAGCAGAGGGCGCCTATACTCCTCTCAAGAGACCCAGTACTTC. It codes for CASRGRLYSSQETQYF.

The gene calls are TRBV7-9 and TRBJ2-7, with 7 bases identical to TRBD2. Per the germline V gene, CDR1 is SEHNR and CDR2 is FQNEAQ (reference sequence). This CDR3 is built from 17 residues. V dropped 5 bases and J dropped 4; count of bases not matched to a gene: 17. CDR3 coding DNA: TGTGCCAGCAGCGGGGGGGGACGGGACCAGTCGGGATACGAGCAGTACTTC. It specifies CASSGGGRDQSGYEQYF.

This chain's CDR3 is CASSRERTFNTGELFF. CDR3 sequence (DNA): TGTGCCAGCTCACGGGAGCGGACCTTTAACACCGGGGAGCTGTTTTTT. The V call is TRBV18, the J call TRBJ2-2; weak D call: TRBD2 (5 bases). The length of the CDR3 is 16 residues. Germline values: CDR1 KGHSH, CDR2 LQKENI. Trimming took 4 bases from V and 2 from J, leaving 14 bases between them.